These T cell receptor beta chains were read from a single sample in a study of cytomegalovirus exposure and HLA in healthy donors. Measured with immunoSEQ multiplex PCR; TCRdb has only the in-frame clones, and not every one. This sample has 100,000 to 150,000 clones; 83% occur once, and the top ten carry about 1.6%. The sequencing sample was made of PBMCs. These receptors were obtained from a man aged 40-50 years in good health and CMV-seronegative. Both conserved end residues are part of each CDR3. A D gene is named only where the DNA matches it firmly. Rows may omit the clone size; those that give it use once, few, many or a size class.

>TRBV30|TRBJ2-7|NA|NA|15
CAWSLLRRSWNEQYF
TGTGCCTGGAGTTTACTCAGGAGGAGTTGGAACGAGCAGTACTTC
>TRBV4-2|TRBJ1-1|NA|NA|14
CASSQDPGNTEAFF
TGTGCCAGCAGCCAAGACCCAGGGAACACTGAAGCTTTCTTT
>TRBV20-1|TRBJ2-7|few|NA|11
CSARDFYEQYF
TGCAGTGCTAGGGACTTCTACGAGCAGTACTTC
>TRBV4-3|TRBJ1-3|NA|NA|20
CASSQDHLMRIGLPEGTIYF
TGCGCCAGCAGCCAAGATCACCTAATGAGGATAGGGCTCCCGGAGGGCACCATATATTTT
>TRBV19|TRBJ1-2|NA|NA|12
CASSIVNYGYTF
TGTGCCAGTAGTATCGTTAACTATGGCTACACCTTC
>TRBV5-1|TRBJ2-7|NA|NA|15
CASSLNPGKDYEQYF
TGCGCCAGCAGCTTGAACCCAGGGAAAGACTACGAGCAGTACTTC
>TRBV19|TRBJ1-2|NA|NA|17
CASSIDLAGVDHYGYTF
TGTGCCAGTAGTATAGATCTCGCCGGGGTAGATCACTATGGCTACACCTTC
>TRBV7-8|TRBJ2-7|NA|TRBD1|16
CASSSPFQGAAINPYF
TGTGCCAGCAGCTCCCCCTTCCAGGGGGCGGCCATCAACCCGTACTTC
>TRBV7-8|TRBJ2-1|NA|TRBD2|12
CASKSGGDEQFF
TGTGCCAGCAAGTCGGGAGGGGATGAGCAGTTCTTC
>TRBV5-1|TRBJ1-4|once|TRBD1|16
CASSLGTGGVDEKLFF
TGCGCCAGCAGCTTGGGTACAGGGGGCGTTGATGAAAAACTGTTTTTT
>TRBV18|TRBJ1-2|NA|TRBD1|14
CASSSRDREYGYTF
TGTGCCAGCTCATCCCGGGACAGGGAGTATGGCTACACCTTC
>TRBV6-5|TRBJ2-3|NA|TRBD1|12
CASSYGDSQQYF
TGTGCCAGCAGTTACGGGGACAGCCAGCAGTATTTT
>TRBV11-3|TRBJ2-3|NA|TRBD2|13
CASSPPGGYTQYF
TGTGCCAGCAGCCCTCCCGGGGGGTATACGCAGTATTTT
>TRBV5-1|TRBJ2-5|NA|TRBD1|14
CASSPGTGEETQYF
TGCGCCAGCAGCCCCGGGACAGGGGAAGAGACCCAGTACTTC
>TRBV2|TRBJ2-2|NA|NA|15
CASNPGTRVSGELFF
TGTGCCAGCAACCCCGGGACACGAGTATCCGGGGAGCTGTTTTTT
>TRBV7-2|TRBJ1-3|NA|NA|14
CASSLSNSGNTIYF
TGTGCCAGCAGCTTATCTAACTCTGGAAACACCATATATTTT
>TRBV28|TRBJ1-3|NA|NA|13
CASSFGGRDTIYF
TGTGCCAGCAGTTTCGGGGGGCGAGACACCATATATTTT
>TRBV2|TRBJ1-2|NA|TRBD1|16
CASSGQRTGGYYGYTF
TGTGCCAGCAGTGGTCAAAGGACAGGGGGCTACTATGGCTACACCTTC
>TRBV6-5|TRBJ2-7|NA|NA|12
CASSAAGYEQYF
TGTGCCAGCAGCGCTGCAGGGTACGAGCAGTACTTC
>TRBV19|TRBJ2-3|NA|NA|15
CASSGPFSGTDTQYF
TGTGCCAGTAGTGGCCCCTTCAGCGGGACAGATACGCAGTATTTT
>TRBV6-5|TRBJ1-3|NA|NA|15
CASSRDSPSGNTIYF
TGTGCCAGCAGTCGTGACAGTCCCTCTGGAAACACCATATATTTT
>TRBV7-9|TRBJ2-1|NA|NA|15
CSSSLFSASYNEQFF
TGTTCCAGCTCCCTGTTCAGCGCATCCTACAATGAGCAGTTCTTC
>TRBV19|TRBJ1-1|NA|TRBD1|15
CASADRSLMNTEAFF
TGTGCCAGCGCGGACAGGAGCCTAATGAACACTGAAGCTTTCTTT
>TRBV19|TRBJ2-1|NA|TRBD2|13
CASGTSGRDEQFF
TGTGCCAGCGGGACTAGCGGGAGGGATGAGCAGTTCTTC